The rows below give T cell receptor beta chains drawn from one sample of a study of blood T cell repertoires in COVID-19. Data came from immunoSEQ multiplex PCR; TCRdb stores just in-frame clones and leaves some out. The data contain 110,000 or so clones, about 87% of them singletons. Sequencing used peripheral blood. These receptors were taken from a woman aged 45-59 years with acute or convalescent COVID-19. CDR3s leave out the opening cysteine and the closing phenylalanine or tryptophan. Size tells how often a clone was seen (once, few, many) or the class of an expanded clone, and some rows leave it out.

J gene,V gene,clone size,CDR3 protein
TRBJ1-6,TRBV9,once,ASSVDDRSSYNSPLH
TRBJ2-1,TRBV5-1,many,ASGPTSAYEQF
TRBJ1-2,TRBV6-5,.,ASTSDRGNGYT
TRBJ1-1,TRBV5-1,.,ASSSLRENTEAF
TRBJ2-7,TRBV5-4,.,ASTGQGEQY
TRBJ1-1,TRBV18,once,ASSQTAPGTSKTTEAF
TRBJ1-2,TRBV30,.,AWGSRLNYGYT
TRBJ1-2,TRBV28,.,ASSSGQGGLYGYT
TRBJ1-1,TRBV7-9,.,ASSPQQGNTEAF
TRBJ2-4,TRBV6-1,.,ASSEGGTLDIQY
TRBJ1-5,TRBV3-1/TRBV3-2,once,ASWDWRLRNQPQH
TRBJ1-2,TRBV3-1/TRBV3-2,.,ASSQDRTGWGYT
TRBJ1-3,TRBV28,.,ASIPTGPNTIY
TRBJ2-5,TRBV9,.,ASSVRLRETQY
TRBJ1-4,TRBV5-1,.,ASSLLDRADNEKLF
TRBJ2-7,TRBV7-8,.,ASSLVIRGGYEQY
TRBJ2-6,TRBV9,once,ASSPAGQPTSGANVLT
TRBJ2-1,TRBV7-3,.,ASSLSSGYEQF